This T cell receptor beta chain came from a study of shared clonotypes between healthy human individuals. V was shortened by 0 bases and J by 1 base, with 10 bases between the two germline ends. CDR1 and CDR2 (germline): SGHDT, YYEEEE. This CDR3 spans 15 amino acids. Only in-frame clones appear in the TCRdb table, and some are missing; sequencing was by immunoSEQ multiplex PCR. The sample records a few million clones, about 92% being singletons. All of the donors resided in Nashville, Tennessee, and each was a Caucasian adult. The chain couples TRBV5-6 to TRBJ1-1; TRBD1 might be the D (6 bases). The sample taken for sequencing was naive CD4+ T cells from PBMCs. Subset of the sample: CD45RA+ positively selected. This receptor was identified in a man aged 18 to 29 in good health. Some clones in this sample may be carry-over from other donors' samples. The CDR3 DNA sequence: TGTGCCAGCAGCTTGGCTGCCAGGGGGAACACTGAAGCTTTCTTT. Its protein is CASSLAARGNTEAFF.